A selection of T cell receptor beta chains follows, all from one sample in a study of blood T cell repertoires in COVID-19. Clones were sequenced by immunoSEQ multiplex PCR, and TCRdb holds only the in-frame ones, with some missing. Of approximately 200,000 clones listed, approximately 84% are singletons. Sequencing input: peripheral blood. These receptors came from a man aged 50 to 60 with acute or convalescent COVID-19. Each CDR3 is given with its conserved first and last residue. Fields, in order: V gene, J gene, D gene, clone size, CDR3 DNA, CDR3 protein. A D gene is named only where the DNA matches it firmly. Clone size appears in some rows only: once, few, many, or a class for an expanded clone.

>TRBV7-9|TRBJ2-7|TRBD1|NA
TGTGCCAGCAGCTTAACAGGGGCAGCCTACGAGCAGTACTTC
CASSLTGAAYEQYF
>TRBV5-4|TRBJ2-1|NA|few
TGTGCCAGCAGCTTCGGACTTCAGAGCTCCTACAATGAGCAGTTCTTC
CASSFGLQSSYNEQFF
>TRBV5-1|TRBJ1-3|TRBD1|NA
TGCGCCAGCGGATCGGGACAGGGGTTCTCTGGAAACACCATATATTTT
CASGSGQGFSGNTIYF
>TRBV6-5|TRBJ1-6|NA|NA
TGTGCCAGCATAGCAGTACTTAATTCACCCCTCCACTTT
CASIAVLNSPLHF
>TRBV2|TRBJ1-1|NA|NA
TGTGCCAGCAGTTGGACATCTCCTGAAGCTTTCTTT
CASSWTSPEAFF
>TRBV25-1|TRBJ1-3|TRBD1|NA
TGTGCCAGCACAGGGGGACTTGGAAACACCATATATTTT
CASTGGLGNTIYF
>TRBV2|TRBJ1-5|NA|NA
TGTGCCAGCAGTGATTCGTATAGCAATCAGCCCCAGCATTTT
CASSDSYSNQPQHF
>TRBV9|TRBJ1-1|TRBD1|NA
TGTGCCAGCAGCGAGGGGGGACAGGGTGAAGCTTTCTTT
CASSEGGQGEAFF
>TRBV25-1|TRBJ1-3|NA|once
TGTGCCAGCAGTGAATCGACGGGGAACTCTGGAAACACCATATATTTT
CASSESTGNSGNTIYF
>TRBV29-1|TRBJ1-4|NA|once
TGCAGCGTTGAAAAAGGGGCAGGTGAAAAACTGTTTTTT
CSVEKGAGEKLFF
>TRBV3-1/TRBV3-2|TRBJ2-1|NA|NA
TGTGCCAGCAGCCAAGGATCAGGTCCCGGCAATGGGCAGTTCTTC
CASSQGSGPGNGQFF
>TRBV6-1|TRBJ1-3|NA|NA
TGTGCCAGCAGTGAACCCAGTCCGGGAAACACCATATATTTT
CASSEPSPGNTIYF
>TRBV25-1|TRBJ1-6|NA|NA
TGTGCCAGCAGTGGCCAGGATAATTCACCCCTCCACTTT
CASSGQDNSPLHF
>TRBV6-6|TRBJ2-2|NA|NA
TGTGCCAGCAAAGGGAGATTCGAAAACACCGGGGAGCTGTTTTTT
CASKGRFENTGELFF
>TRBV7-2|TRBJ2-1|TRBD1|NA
TGTGCCAGCAGCTTCCACACAGGGGCCTACAATGAGCAGTTCTTC
CASSFHTGAYNEQFF
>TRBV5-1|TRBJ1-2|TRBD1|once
TGCGCCAGCAGCCCTGGGGGACAGCTTATTTCTAACTATGGCTACACCTTC
CASSPGGQLISNYGYTF
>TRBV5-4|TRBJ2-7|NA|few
TGTGCCAGCTCGAGAGGGAGCTCCTACGAGCAGTACTTC
CASSRGSSYEQYF
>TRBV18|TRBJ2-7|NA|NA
TGTGCCAGCTCACCAGGTACAGGGTACGAGCAGTACTTC
CASSPGTGYEQYF
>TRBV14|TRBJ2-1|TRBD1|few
TGTGCCAGCAGCCAAGGTGGGACAGGGGGGTTGGAGCAGTTCTTC
CASSQGGTGGLEQFF
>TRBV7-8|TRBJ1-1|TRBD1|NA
TGTGCCAGCAGCTTACAGGGCAGGGGGCGGGGCACTGAAGCTTTCTTT
CASSLQGRGRGTEAFF
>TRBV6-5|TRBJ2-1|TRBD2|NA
TGTGCCAGCCCCCGCGGGGGGGTCTACAATGAGCAGTTCTTC
CASPRGGVYNEQFF
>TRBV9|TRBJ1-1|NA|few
TGTGCCAGCAGCGTACAGGGTGTAGGTACTGAAGCTTTCTTT
CASSVQGVGTEAFF
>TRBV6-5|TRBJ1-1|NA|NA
TGTGCCAGCAGACCCGACTGGAACACTGAAGCTTTCTTT
CASRPDWNTEAFF
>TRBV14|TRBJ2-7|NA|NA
TGTGCCAGCAGCCTAAGCACAGGCTACGAGCAGTACTTC
CASSLSTGYEQYF
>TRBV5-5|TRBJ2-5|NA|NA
TGTGCCAGCAGCTTGGGAGGCCCCGCCGGCCAAGAGACCCAGTACTTC
CASSLGGPAGQETQYF
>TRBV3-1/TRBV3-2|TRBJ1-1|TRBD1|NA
TGTGCCAGCAGCTGGGGCGACAGGGGCACTGAAGCTTTCTTT
CASSWGDRGTEAFF
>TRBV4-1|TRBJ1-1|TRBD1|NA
TGCGCCAGCAGCCTCCGGGACAGGGACGTTAGCACTGAAGCTTTCTTT
CASSLRDRDVSTEAFF
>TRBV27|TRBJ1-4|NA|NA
TGTGCCAGCAGTTTAGTAAGGGGTGAAAAACTGTTTTTT
CASSLVRGEKLFF
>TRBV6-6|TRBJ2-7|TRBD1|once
TGTGCCAGCAGTTCCCACCCCGGGACAGGGGGATACGAGCAGTACTTC
CASSSHPGTGGYEQYF
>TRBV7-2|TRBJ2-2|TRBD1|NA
TGTGCCAGCAGCTTAGTGGGGACAGCATCCATCGGGGAGCTGTTTTTT
CASSLVGTASIGELFF
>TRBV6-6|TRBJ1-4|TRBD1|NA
TGTGCCAGCAGTCGACCTAGGACAGGGGGCACGGCTAATGAAAAACTGTTTTTT
CASSRPRTGGTANEKLFF
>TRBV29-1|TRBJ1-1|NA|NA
TGCAGCGTTGATCAGGTTCTGAACACTGAAGCTTTCTTT
CSVDQVLNTEAFF
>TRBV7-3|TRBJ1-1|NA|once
TGTGCCAGCAGCTTAACACAGAACACTGAAGCTTTCTTT
CASSLTQNTEAFF
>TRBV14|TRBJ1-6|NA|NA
TGTGCCAGCAGACCCCACAGGGTGGCCTCCTATAATTCACCCCTCCACTTT
CASRPHRVASYNSPLHF
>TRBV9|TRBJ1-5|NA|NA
TGTGCCAGCAGCGAGGGGGTGGGCACGAAGCAGCCCCAGCATTTT
CASSEGVGTKQPQHF
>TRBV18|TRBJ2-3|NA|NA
TGTGCCAGCTCACCGGCGGGGGCAGGGTTTACAGATACGCAGTATTTT
CASSPAGAGFTDTQYF
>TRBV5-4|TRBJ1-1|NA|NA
TGTGCCAGCAGCCGGACAGATCTTATGAACACTGAAGCTTTCTTT
CASSRTDLMNTEAFF
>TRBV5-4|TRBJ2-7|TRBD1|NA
TGTGCCAGCAGCTCTCAGGGGGTCTACGAGCAGTACTTC
CASSSQGVYEQYF
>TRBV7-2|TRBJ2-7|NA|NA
TGTGCCAGCAGCTTAGTAGGGACACAGTACGAGCAGTACTTC
CASSLVGTQYEQYF
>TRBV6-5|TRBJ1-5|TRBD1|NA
TGTGCCAGCAGGTGGGACAGGAATCAGCCCCAGCATTTT
CASRWDRNQPQHF
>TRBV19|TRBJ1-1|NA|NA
TGTGCCAGTAGTTTTCAGGGAAGCTCCGAAGCTTTCTTT
CASSFQGSSEAFF
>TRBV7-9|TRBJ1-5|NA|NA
TGTGCCAGCAGCTTACTAGGGGTTGGGCCCCAGCATTTT
CASSLLGVGPQHF
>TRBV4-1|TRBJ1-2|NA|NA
TGCGCCAGCAGCCAGGGCAGGGGCTATGGCTACACCTTC
CASSQGRGYGYTF
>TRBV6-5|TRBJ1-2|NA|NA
TGTGCCAGCACCGAAACACTAGGGTACACCTTC
CASTETLGYTF
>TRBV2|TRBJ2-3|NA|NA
TGTGCCAGCAGTTGGGACACTAGCACAGATACGCAGTATTTT
CASSWDTSTDTQYF
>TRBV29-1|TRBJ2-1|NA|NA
TGCAGCGGTACCGGGATCTACAATGAGCAGTTCTTC
CSGTGIYNEQFF
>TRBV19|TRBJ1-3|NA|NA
TGTGCCAGTAGTACCGAGTCTGGAAACACCATATATTTT
CASSTESGNTIYF
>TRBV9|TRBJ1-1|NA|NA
TGTGCCAGCAGCGGTTGGCCGTCAGGGCGCACTGAAGCTTTCTTT
CASSGWPSGRTEAFF
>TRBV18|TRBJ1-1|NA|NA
TGTGCCAGCTCACCACCGGCGGGTAACACTGAAGCTTTCTTT
CASSPPAGNTEAFF
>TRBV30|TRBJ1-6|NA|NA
TGTGCCTGGAACGACAGGATCAATTCACCCCTCCACTTT
CAWNDRINSPLHF
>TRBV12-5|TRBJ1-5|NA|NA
TGTGCTAGTGGTTTGCAACAGGACAGCTTCATCAATCAGCCCCAGCATTTT
CASGLQQDSFINQPQHF
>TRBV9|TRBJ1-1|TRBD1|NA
TGTGCCAGCAGCGGACAGGGTCGGATGAACACTGAAGCTTTCTTT
CASSGQGRMNTEAFF
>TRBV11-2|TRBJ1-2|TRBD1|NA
TGTGCCAGCAGCAACACCGGGACAGGGAATGGCTACACCTTC
CASSNTGTGNGYTF
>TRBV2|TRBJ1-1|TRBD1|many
TGTGCCAGCAGTTTTACTGGACAGGATATGAACACTGAAGCTTTCTTT
CASSFTGQDMNTEAFF
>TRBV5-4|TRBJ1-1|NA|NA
TGTGCCAGCAGCTTGGGTGGGCCCGGAGGGGCTGAAGCTTTCTTT
CASSLGGPGGAEAFF